The rows below give T cell receptor beta chains drawn from one sample of a study of CD8+CD57+ T cells in acquired aplastic anemia. One entry per CDR3 protein results from TCRdb running MiXCR on the reads. Of 200,000 to 250,000 distinct CDR3 sequences in the sample, around 63% were seen once. The source material was sorted CD4+, CD8+, or CD8+CD57+ T cells (not recorded which) from PBMCs. The receptors here all came from a human donor in good health. CDR3s include the opening cysteine and the closing phenylalanine or tryptophan. D genes are given only for firm matches. Some rows have no size entry. The others give once, few or many, or a class for an expanded clone.

size: .
J: TRBJ2-1
D: .
V: TRBV7-6
DNA: TGTGCCAGCAGCGTCCCTTACAATGAGCAGTTCTTC
CDR3: CASSVPYNEQFF

size: once
J: TRBJ1-6
D: TRBD1
V: TRBV20-1
DNA: TGCAGTGCTCAACGGACAGGGGACAATTCACCCCTCCACTTT
CDR3: CSAQRTGDNSPLHF

size: .
J: TRBJ2-7
D: TRBD1
V: TRBV19
DNA: TGTGCCAGTAGTGCACCCGACCTACAGGGGTCCTACGAGCAGTACTTC
CDR3: CASSAPDLQGSYEQYF

size: many
J: TRBJ2-7
D: .
V: TRBV6-2/TRBV6-3
DNA: TGTGCCAGCGGCGAGGCCTACGAGCAGTACTTC
CDR3: CASGEAYEQYF

size: .
J: TRBJ2-1
D: TRBD2
V: TRBV24-1
DNA: TGTGCCACCAGTGGGACTAGCGGGAGGGCTACACATGAGCAGTTCTTC
CDR3: CATSGTSGRATHEQFF

size: .
J: TRBJ1-6
D: .
V: TRBV7-3
DNA: TGTGCCAGCAGCTTACAGGAGAATTCACCCCTCCACTTT
CDR3: CASSLQENSPLHF

size: .
J: TRBJ2-7
D: .
V: TRBV12-3/TRBV12-4
DNA: TGTGCCAGCAGTGTGGACAGAACCTACGAGCAGTACTTC
CDR3: CASSVDRTYEQYF

size: .
J: TRBJ1-1
D: .
V: TRBV2
DNA: TGTGCCAGCAGGATCCGGGGGGAATCGAACACTGAAGCTTTCTTT
CDR3: CASRIRGESNTEAFF

size: .
J: TRBJ1-6
D: .
V: TRBV20-1
DNA: TGCAGTGCTAGAGAGGGATTGGTCAATTCACCCCTCCACTTT
CDR3: CSAREGLVNSPLHF

size: .
J: TRBJ2-1
D: .
V: TRBV24-1
DNA: TGTGCCACCAGTGATTTGTGGGAGCAGTTCTTC
CDR3: CATSDLWEQFF

size: .
J: TRBJ2-1
D: TRBD2
V: TRBV7-9
DNA: TGTGCCAGCAGCTCAAGGACTAGCGGGGTTGGACATGAGCAGTTCTTC
CDR3: CASSSRTSGVGHEQFF

size: many
J: TRBJ2-7
D: .
V: TRBV10-1
DNA: TGCGCCAGCGGGGGCTTCAGCTACGAGCAGTACTTC
CDR3: CASGGFSYEQYF

size: .
J: TRBJ2-1
D: TRBD1
V: TRBV20-1
DNA: TGCAGTGCTAAGAGGCCGGGACAGACCTACAATGAGCAGTTCTTC
CDR3: CSAKRPGQTYNEQFF

size: .
J: TRBJ2-7
D: TRBD2
V: TRBV2
DNA: TGTGCCAGCACCGAGCGGGACCACGAGCAGTACTTC
CDR3: CASTERDHEQYF

size: .
J: TRBJ1-1
D: .
V: TRBV9
DNA: TGTGCCAGCAGTTTAGGTGAGATGAACACTGAAGCTTTCTTT
CDR3: CASSLGEMNTEAFF

size: many
J: TRBJ1-2
D: .
V: TRBV6-2/TRBV6-3
DNA: TGTGCCAGCAGTTACTCGTTGCGAGAGGGCGGCTACACCTTC
CDR3: CASSYSLREGGYTF

size: .
J: TRBJ2-3
D: .
V: TRBV7-6
DNA: TGTGCCAGCAGCCCTCCCCCGCGGACAGTGCGTGGTAGTGCGCAGTATTTT
CDR3: CASSPPPRTVRGSAQYF

size: .
J: TRBJ1-6
D: .
V: TRBV20-1
DNA: TGCAGTGTTAGGACACCGGATTCACCCCTCCACTTT
CDR3: CSVRTPDSPLHF

size: .
J: TRBJ2-3
D: .
V: TRBV2
DNA: TGTGCCATCAGTGAGGTGGAATTCCGTAGCACAGATACGCAGTATTTT
CDR3: CAISEVEFRSTDTQYF

size: .
J: TRBJ1-2
D: .
V: TRBV7-2
DNA: TGTGCCAGCAGCTTAGGTGTGCGGGGTGACGGCTACACCTTC
CDR3: CASSLGVRGDGYTF

size: .
J: TRBJ2-3
D: TRBD1
V: TRBV19
DNA: TGTGCCAGTAGTGGTTTTGGACAGGGGGATACAGATACGCAGTATTTT
CDR3: CASSGFGQGDTDTQYF

size: .
J: TRBJ1-2
D: .
V: TRBV7-9
DNA: TGTGCCAGCAGCTCCTCCCACGGGAATGGCTACGCCTTC
CDR3: CASSSSHGNGYAF

size: .
J: TRBJ2-3
D: TRBD2
V: TRBV10-3
DNA: TGTGCCATCAGTGATCTAGCGGGAGAGGCGGATACGCAGTATTTT
CDR3: CAISDLAGEADTQYF

size: .
J: TRBJ2-7
D: .
V: TRBV19
DNA: TGTGCCAGTAGTATTTCACTAGGGTACGAGCAGTACTTC
CDR3: CASSISLGYEQYF

size: .
J: TRBJ2-7
D: .
V: TRBV6-1
DNA: TGTGCCAGCAGTGAATCCCTTTTCCCAGGCTACGAGCAGTACTTC
CDR3: CASSESLFPGYEQYF

size: .
J: TRBJ2-7
D: TRBD1
V: TRBV20-1
DNA: TGCAGTGCCGAGGACAGGGTAACCGCCTACGAGCAGTACTTC
CDR3: CSAEDRVTAYEQYF

size: .
J: TRBJ2-5
D: TRBD2
V: TRBV10-2
DNA: TGCGCCAGCATGGAGGGGCTAGCGGAATTCCAAGAGACCCAGTACTTC
CDR3: CASMEGLAEFQETQYF

size: .
J: TRBJ2-7
D: .
V: TRBV7-6
DNA: TGTGCCAGCAGCTCCCTAAACCCGGGGGCCTACGAGCAGTACTTC
CDR3: CASSSLNPGAYEQYF

size: .
J: TRBJ2-7
D: .
V: TRBV6-9
DNA: TGTGCCAGCAGTTACAGGGAGGAGCAGTACTTC
CDR3: CASSYREEQYF

size: .
J: TRBJ2-7
D: .
V: TRBV7-8
DNA: TGTGCCAGCAGCCAGCGGGCCTTACCTGGCTACGAGCAGTACTTC
CDR3: CASSQRALPGYEQYF

size: .
J: TRBJ2-7
D: .
V: TRBV6-5
DNA: TGTGCCAGCATGGCCTACGAGCAGTACTTC
CDR3: CASMAYEQYF

size: once
J: TRBJ1-5
D: .
V: TRBV7-8
DNA: TGTGCCAGCAGCATATTGGGTACAGGGACCGGTCAGCCCCAGCATTTT
CDR3: CASSILGTGTGQPQHF

size: .
J: TRBJ1-6
D: TRBD1
V: TRBV7-2
DNA: TGTGCCAGCAGCTTCGACAGGGACTTCTATTCACCCCTCCACTTT
CDR3: CASSFDRDFYSPLHF

size: .
J: TRBJ2-5
D: TRBD1
V: TRBV20-1
DNA: TGCAGTGCTAGGGGGACAGGGGAGATTGCCCAAGAGACCCAGTACTTC
CDR3: CSARGTGEIAQETQYF